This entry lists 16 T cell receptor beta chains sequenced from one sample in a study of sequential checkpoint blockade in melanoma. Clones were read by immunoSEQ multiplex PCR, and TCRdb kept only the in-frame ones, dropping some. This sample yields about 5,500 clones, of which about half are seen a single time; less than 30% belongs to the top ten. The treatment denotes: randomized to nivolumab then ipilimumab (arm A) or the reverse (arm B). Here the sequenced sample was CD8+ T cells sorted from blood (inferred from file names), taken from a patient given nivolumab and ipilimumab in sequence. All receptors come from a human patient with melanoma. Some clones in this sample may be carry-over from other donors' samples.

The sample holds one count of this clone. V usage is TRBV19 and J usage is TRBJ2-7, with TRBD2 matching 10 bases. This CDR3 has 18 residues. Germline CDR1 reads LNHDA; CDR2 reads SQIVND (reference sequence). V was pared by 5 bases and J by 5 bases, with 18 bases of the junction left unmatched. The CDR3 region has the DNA TGTGCCAGTAGTCCCCATGGGGGCGGCGCGCTAGCGGGGGACGAGCAGTACTTC. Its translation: CASSPHGGGALAGDEQYF.

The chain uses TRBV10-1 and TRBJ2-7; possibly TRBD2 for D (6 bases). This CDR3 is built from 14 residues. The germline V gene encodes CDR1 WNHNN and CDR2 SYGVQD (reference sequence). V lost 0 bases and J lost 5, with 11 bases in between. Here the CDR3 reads CASSESGLVDEQYF. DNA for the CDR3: TGCGCCAGCAGTGAGTCGGGACTCGTCGACGAGCAGTACTTC.

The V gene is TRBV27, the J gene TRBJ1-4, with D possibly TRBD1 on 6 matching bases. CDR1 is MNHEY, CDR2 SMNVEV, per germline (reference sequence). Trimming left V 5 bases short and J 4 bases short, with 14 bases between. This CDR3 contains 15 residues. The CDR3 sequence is CASSPLDSLNEKLFF. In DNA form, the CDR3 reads TGTGCCAGCAGTCCCTTGGACAGTCTTAATGAAAAACTGTTTTTT.

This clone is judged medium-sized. The CDR3 DNA is TGTGCCAGCAGCTTAGAGGCGGGGGCGCCGGGAGGCTACACCTTC. Protein product: CASSLEAGAPGGYTF. This sequence joins TRBV7-9 and TRBJ1-2; D might be TRBD1 (6 bases). Trimming pared 1 base from V and 8 bases from J, leaving 17 bases between. Germline lookup yields CDR1 SEHNR and CDR2 FQNEAQ (reference sequence). This CDR3 has 15 residues.

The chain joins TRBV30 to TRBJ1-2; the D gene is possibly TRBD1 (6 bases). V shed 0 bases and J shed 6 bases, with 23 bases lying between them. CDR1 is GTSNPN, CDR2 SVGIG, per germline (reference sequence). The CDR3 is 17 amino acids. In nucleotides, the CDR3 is TGTGCCTGGAGTGTGGACAGCCAATTTCGGGCCGAGGATGGCTACACCTTC. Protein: CAWSVDSQFRAEDGYTF.

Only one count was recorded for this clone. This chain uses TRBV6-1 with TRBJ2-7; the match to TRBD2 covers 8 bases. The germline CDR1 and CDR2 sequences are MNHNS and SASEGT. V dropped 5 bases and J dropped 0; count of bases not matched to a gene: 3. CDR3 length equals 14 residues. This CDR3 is CASSQRGSSYEQYF. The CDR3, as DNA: TGTGCCAGCAGTCAGCGGGGGTCCTCCTACGAGCAGTACTTC.

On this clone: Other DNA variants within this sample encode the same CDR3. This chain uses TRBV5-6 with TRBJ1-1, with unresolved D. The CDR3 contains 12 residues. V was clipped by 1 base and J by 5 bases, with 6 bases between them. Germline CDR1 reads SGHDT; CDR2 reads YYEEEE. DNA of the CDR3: TGTGCCAGCAGCTTGCGGGGAACTGAAGCTTTCTTT. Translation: CASSLRGTEAFF.

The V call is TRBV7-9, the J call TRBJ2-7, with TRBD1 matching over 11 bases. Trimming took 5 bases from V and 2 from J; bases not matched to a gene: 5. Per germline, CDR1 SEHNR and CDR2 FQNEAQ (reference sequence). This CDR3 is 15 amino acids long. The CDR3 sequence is CASSTGTGGTYEQYF. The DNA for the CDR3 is TGTGCCAGCAGCACCGGGACAGGGGGAACCTACGAGCAGTACTTC.

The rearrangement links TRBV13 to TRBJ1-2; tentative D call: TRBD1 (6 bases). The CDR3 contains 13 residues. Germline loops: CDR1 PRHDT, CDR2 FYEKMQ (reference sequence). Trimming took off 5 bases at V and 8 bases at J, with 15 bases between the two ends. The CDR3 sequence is CASSEDRLRGYTF. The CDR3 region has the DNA TGTGCCAGCAGCGAAGACAGGTTAAGAGGCTACACCTTC.

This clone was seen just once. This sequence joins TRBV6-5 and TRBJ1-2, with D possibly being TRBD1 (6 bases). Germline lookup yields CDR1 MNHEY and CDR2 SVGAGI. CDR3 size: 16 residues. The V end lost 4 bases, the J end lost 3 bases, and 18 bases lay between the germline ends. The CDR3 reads CASSSAGGRTHYGYTF. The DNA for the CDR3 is TGTGCCAGCAGTTCAGCCGGGGGGCGGACTCACTATGGCTACACCTTC.

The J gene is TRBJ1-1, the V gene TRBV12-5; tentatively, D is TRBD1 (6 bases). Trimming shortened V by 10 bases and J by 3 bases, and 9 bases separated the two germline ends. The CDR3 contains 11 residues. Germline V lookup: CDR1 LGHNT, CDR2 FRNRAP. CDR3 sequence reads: CATHRDTEAFF. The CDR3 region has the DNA TGTGCTACTCACAGGGACACTGAAGCTTTCTTT.

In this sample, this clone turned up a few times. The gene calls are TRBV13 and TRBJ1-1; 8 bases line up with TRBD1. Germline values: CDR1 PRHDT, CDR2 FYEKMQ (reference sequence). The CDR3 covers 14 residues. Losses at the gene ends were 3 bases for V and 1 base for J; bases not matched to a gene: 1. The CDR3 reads CASSFGTGNTEAFF. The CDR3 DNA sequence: TGTGCCAGCAGCTTTGGGACAGGGAACACTGAAGCTTTCTTT.

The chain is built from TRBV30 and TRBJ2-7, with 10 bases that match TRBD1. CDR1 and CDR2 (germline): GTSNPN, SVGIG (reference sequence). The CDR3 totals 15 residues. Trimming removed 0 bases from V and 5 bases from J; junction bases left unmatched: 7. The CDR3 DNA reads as TGTGCCTGGAGTGTAGGGACAGGGGTGAATCACGAGCAGTACTTC. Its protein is CAWSVGTGVNHEQYF.

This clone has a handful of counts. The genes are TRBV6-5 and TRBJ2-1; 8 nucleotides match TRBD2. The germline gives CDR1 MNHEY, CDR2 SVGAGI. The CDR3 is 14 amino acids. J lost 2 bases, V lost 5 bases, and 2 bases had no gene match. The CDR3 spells CASSPGLAYNEQFF. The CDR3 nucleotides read TGTGCCAGCAGTCCGGGACTAGCCTACAATGAGCAGTTCTTC.

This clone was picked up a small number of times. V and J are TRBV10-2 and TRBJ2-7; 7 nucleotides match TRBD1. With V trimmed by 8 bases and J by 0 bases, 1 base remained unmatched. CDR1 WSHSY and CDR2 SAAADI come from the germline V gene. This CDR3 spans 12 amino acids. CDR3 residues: CASQGDSYEQYF. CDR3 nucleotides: TGCGCCAGCCAGGGGGACTCCTACGAGCAGTACTTC.

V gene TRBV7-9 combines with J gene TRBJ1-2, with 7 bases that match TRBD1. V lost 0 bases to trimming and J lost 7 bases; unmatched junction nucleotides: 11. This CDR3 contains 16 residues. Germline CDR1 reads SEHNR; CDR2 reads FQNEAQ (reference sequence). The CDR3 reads CASSLASDRERSGYTF. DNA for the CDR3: TGTGCCAGCAGCTTAGCCTCCGACAGGGAGCGAAGTGGCTACACCTTC.